This T cell receptor beta chain was sequenced in a study of T cell repertoires in cytomegalovirus infection. For the study at large: Public signatures in TCR beta pointed to CMV infection and matching HLA type.

Of note for this clonotype: No antigen is known for it.

Study conclusions and caveats: The ex vivo response was dominated by HLA-C-restricted CMV-specific TCR beta clonotypes.

TCRdb re-derived calls from the reads in MiXCR, one entry per CDR3 protein. The sample records 200,000 to 300,000 distinct CDR3 sequences, about 12% being singletons. The specimen was PBMCs. This receptor was taken from a human donor in good health (CMV status not recorded). Some clones in this sample may be carry-over from other donors' samples.

CDR3 residues: CSAGSVLSNTEAFF. The CDR3 DNA follows: TGCAGTGCTGGCTCAGTGCTATCGAACACTGAAGCTTTCTTT. J is TRBJ1-1 and V is TRBV20-1; D is ambiguous. CDR1 and CDR2 from the germline V gene are DFQATT and SNEGSKA (reference sequence). This CDR3 is built from 14 residues. V was clipped by 5 bases and J by 1 base, with 14 bases between them.